The rows below give T cell receptor beta chains drawn from one sample of a study of blood T cell repertoires in COVID-19. The protocol was immunoSEQ multiplex PCR, while the TCRdb copy is restricted to in-frame clones and leaves out a portion. The data contain approximately 440,000 clones, about nine tenths of them singletons. The specimen was PBMCs or T cells enriched from blood (not recorded which). These receptors were obtained from a man aged 18 to 29 who had recovered from COVID-19. CDR3s include the opening cysteine and the closing phenylalanine or tryptophan. The D gene is left open where the match is weak. Clone size is given for some rows only: seen once, a few or many times, or a class if the clone is expanded.

TRBD1,-,TRBV20-1,TRBJ1-6,TGCAGTGCCAGTGGGACAGGGAGTAATTCACCCCTCCACTTT,CSASGTGSNSPLHF
-,-,TRBV12-3/TRBV12-4,TRBJ1-6,TGTGCCAGCACCTCCACAGGCAATTCACCCCTCCACTTT,CASTSTGNSPLHF
-,-,TRBV28,TRBJ1-6,TGTGCCAGCAGAATTATTGCAGGAGGGGATAATTCACCCCTCCACTTT,CASRIIAGGDNSPLHF
-,-,TRBV21-1,TRBJ2-7,TGTGCCAGCAGCAAAGATTGCCTAGCGGGTCACTACGAGCAGTACTTC,CASSKDCLAGHYEQYF
TRBD2,-,TRBV6-5,TRBJ2-7,TGTGGGACTAGCGGGCAATCCTACGAGCAGTACTTC,CGTSGQSYEQYF
-,-,TRBV2,TRBJ2-2,TGTGCCAGTGGGGGGAGCCTCGTAGCCGGGGAGCTGTTTTTT,CASGGSLVAGELFF
TRBD1,-,TRBV2,TRBJ2-7,TGTGCCAGCAGTAGGACAGGGGGCCACGAGCAGTACTTC,CASSRTGGHEQYF
-,-,TRBV2,TRBJ2-2,TGTGCCAGCAAAGGACTTTCGAACACCGGGGAGCTGTTTTTT,CASKGLSNTGELFF
-,-,TRBV27,TRBJ1-5,TGTGCCAGCAAGGGGACTGTTGATTATAGCAATCAGCCCCAGCATTTT,CASKGTVDYSNQPQHF
-,-,TRBV11-2,TRBJ1-2,TGTGCCAGCAGCTTAGCAGCGGTCATTTACGATGGCTACACCTTC,CASSLAAVIYDGYTF
TRBD1,-,TRBV7-2,TRBJ1-5,TGTGCCAGCAGCCTAGGACAGGGGCCCAATCAGCCCCAGCATTTT,CASSLGQGPNQPQHF
TRBD1,-,TRBV5-1,TRBJ1-2,TGCGCCAGCAGCCTCGACTCTACAGGGGAAGGCTACACCTTC,CASSLDSTGEGYTF
-,-,TRBV29-1,TRBJ2-7,TGCAGCGTTACTCGGCCGTTTGGGCCCCACTACGAGCAGTACTTC,CSVTRPFGPHYEQYF
TRBD1,-,TRBV5-1,TRBJ2-7,TGCGCCAGCAGCGGACAGGGGTACGAGCAGTACTTC,CASSGQGYEQYF
TRBD1,-,TRBV5-5,TRBJ1-1,TGTGCCAGCAGCTTGTCTGTCGCGTTCCGGGACAGGGGAAAATCTGAAGCTTTCTTT,CASSLSVAFRDRGKSEAFF
-,once,TRBV29-1,TRBJ1-1,TGCAGTGGGGGGTCCCGGAACACTGAAGCTTTCTTT,CSGGSRNTEAFF
-,-,TRBV27,TRBJ2-6,TGTGCCAGCAGCTCCTCGTTGGGGGCCAACGTCCTGACTTTC,CASSSSLGANVLTF
TRBD2,-,TRBV19,TRBJ2-1,TGTGCCAGTAGCACAGCGGGGGGATACAATGAGCAGTTCTTC,CASSTAGGYNEQFF
-,-,TRBV28,TRBJ2-7,TGTGCCAGCAGTGAGGGCCCAGTATCCTCCTACGAGCAGTACTTC,CASSEGPVSSYEQYF
-,-,TRBV3-1/TRBV3-2,TRBJ2-7,TGTGCCAGCAGCCCGTATGCGCAGGGGGGACTCGAGCAGTACTTC,CASSPYAQGGLEQYF
-,-,TRBV25-1,TRBJ1-6,TGTGCCAGCAGTGAATATATTTCCCAGAATTCACCCCTCCACTTT,CASSEYISQNSPLHF
-,-,TRBV7-9,TRBJ1-6,TGTGCCAGCAGCTTAGGGCAGGGGCGAATTAATTCACCCCTCCACTTT,CASSLGQGRINSPLHF
-,-,TRBV10-3,TRBJ1-2,TGTGCCATCGGGGCCGAACTCAACTATGGCTACACCTTC,CAIGAELNYGYTF
-,-,TRBV28,TRBJ2-5,TGTGCCAGCAGGAACCGGTTAGGGGATCAAGAGACCCAGTACTTC,CASRNRLGDQETQYF
TRBD2,-,TRBV27,TRBJ2-7,TGTGCCAGCAGGACTAGCGGCGCCTACGAGCAGTACTTC,CASRTSGAYEQYF
TRBD1,-,TRBV5-1,TRBJ1-2,TGCGCCAGCAGCTCGGGGGACAGCCCCAATCCTTACTATGGCTACACCTTC,CASSSGDSPNPYYGYTF
-,many,TRBV30,TRBJ2-4,TGTGCCTGGAGTGTCTCCGTTACCAAAAACATTCAGTACTTC,CAWSVSVTKNIQYF
TRBD1,-,TRBV9,TRBJ1-4,TGTGCCAGCAGCGTGACAGGGGGTCGGTATGAAAAACTGTTTTTT,CASSVTGGRYEKLFF
TRBD1,-,TRBV15,TRBJ1-2,TGTGCCACCAGCAGAGGAGGGGACAGCTATGGCTACACCTTC,CATSRGGDSYGYTF
TRBD2,-,TRBV2,TRBJ2-5,TGTGCCAGCAGTGAAGGGGCTAGCGGGGGGACCCAGTACTTC,CASSEGASGGTQYF
-,-,TRBV9,TRBJ2-1,TGTGCCAGCAGCGTAGCTCCCGCCCGAGGAGTCGATGAGCAGTTCTTC,CASSVAPARGVDEQFF
TRBD2,-,TRBV2,TRBJ2-3,TGTGCCAGCAGTGAGCTTACCCAGCGGGGTAGAGATACGCAGTATTTT,CASSELTQRGRDTQYF
-,once,TRBV6-1,TRBJ2-5,TGTGCCAGCAGTGACCTAAGCGGAGTGGGAGGGACCCAGTACTTC,CASSDLSGVGGTQYF
-,-,TRBV15,TRBJ1-1,TGTGCCACCAGCAGAACAATACAGGGTAGGTTGGAAGCTTTCTTT,CATSRTIQGRLEAFF
TRBD2,-,TRBV7-3,TRBJ2-2,TGTGCCAGCAGCTTAATAGGTCTAGCGGGAGGGTTGAACACCGGGGAGCTGTTTTTT,CASSLIGLAGGLNTGELFF
-,once,TRBV4-1,TRBJ1-1,TGCGCCAGCAGCCAAGGTGCAGGAACTGAAGCTTTCTTT,CASSQGAGTEAFF
-,-,TRBV30,TRBJ1-6,TGTGCCTGGAGTGTACGGCGGGGATGGAATTCACCCCTCCACTTT,CAWSVRRGWNSPLHF
TRBD1,-,TRBV19,TRBJ2-1,TGTGCCAGTAGTATGTTGACAGGGCGCGATGAGCAGTTCTTC,CASSMLTGRDEQFF
-,-,TRBV4-1,TRBJ1-4,TGCGCCAGCAGCCAAACCAGGGCTGCAACTAATGAAAAACTGTTTTTT,CASSQTRAATNEKLFF
-,-,TRBV9,TRBJ1-1,TGTGCCAGCAGCGTGACAGTCGACACTGAAGCTTTCTTT,CASSVTVDTEAFF
-,-,TRBV24-1,TRBJ1-4,TGTGCCACCAGTGATGCTCGGGGGGGTATGGGTGAAAAACTGTTTTTT,CATSDARGGMGEKLFF
TRBD1,-,TRBV14,TRBJ1-6,TGTGCCAGCAGCCAGTCAGGACAGGGCATTCTTTCACCCCTCCACTTT,CASSQSGQGILSPLHF
TRBD1,-,TRBV30,TRBJ1-1,TGTGCCTGGAGAGATCAGGGGGGAGCTTTCTTT,CAWRDQGGAFF
TRBD1,-,TRBV3-1/TRBV3-2,TRBJ1-1,TGTGCCAGCAGCCAAAGGGGGCGGACAGAGAACACTGAAGCTTTCTTT,CASSQRGRTENTEAFF
TRBD1,-,TRBV18,TRBJ2-6,TGTGCCAGCTCAGCCCGGGGACAGGACCTCTCTGGGGCCAACGTCCTGACTTTC,CASSARGQDLSGANVLTF
TRBD1,-,TRBV11-2,TRBJ1-1,TGTGCCAGCAGCCCGGACAGGGACACTGAAGCTTTCTTT,CASSPDRDTEAFF
-,once,TRBV28,TRBJ1-4,TGTGCCAGCAGTTTGGAGGGTACTTATGAAAAACTGTTTTTT,CASSLEGTYEKLFF
TRBD1,-,TRBV10-1,TRBJ2-7,TGCGCCAGCAGTGAGTCGACAGGGGGCTACGAGCAGTACTTC,CASSESTGGYEQYF
TRBD1,-,TRBV2,TRBJ1-2,TGTGCCAGCAGAGGGACAGAGGGAACTCAGGGCTACACCTTC,CASRGTEGTQGYTF
-,-,TRBV9,TRBJ1-6,TGTGCCAGCAGCCCCCGGGGTGCCTATAATTCACCCCTCCACTTT,CASSPRGAYNSPLHF
TRBD2,-,TRBV6-4,TRBJ2-3,TGTGCCAGCAGTGACGCGGCGGGAGGGGGCACAGATACGCAGTATTTT,CASSDAAGGGTDTQYF
-,-,TRBV11-1,TRBJ1-3,TGTGCCAGCAGCTTCGACAGCTCTGGAAACACCATATATTTT,CASSFDSSGNTIYF
TRBD1,-,TRBV13,TRBJ2-7,TGTGCCAGCAGCACAGGGGAAGCCTACGAGCAGTACTTC,CASSTGEAYEQYF
TRBD1,-,TRBV19,TRBJ1-4,TGTGCCAGTACCCTAAGGGGACAGGGAATCGGCGAAAAACTGTTTTTT,CASTLRGQGIGEKLFF
TRBD1,few,TRBV5-1,TRBJ2-3,TGCGCCAGCAGCTCATCCGGGACAGGGGGCCCAGATACGCAGTATTTT,CASSSSGTGGPDTQYF
TRBD1,-,TRBV6-5,TRBJ2-3,TGTGCCAGCAGTTGGGACAGGGACTGGGATACGCAGTATTTT,CASSWDRDWDTQYF
-,-,TRBV5-1,TRBJ2-2,TGCGCCAGCAGCTTGCGACCAGCGGAGAGGGGGACCGGGGAGCTGTTTTTT,CASSLRPAERGTGELFF
-,-,TRBV30,TRBJ1-5,TGTGCCTGGAGTGGGGCCAGTCAGCCCCAGCATTTT,CAWSGASQPQHF
-,-,TRBV7-8,TRBJ1-1,TGTGCCAGCAGTTCGAATACAGCGAACACTGAAGCTTTCTTT,CASSSNTANTEAFF